The 29 T cell receptor beta chains listed next were all sequenced from one sample in a study of T cell responses to AZD1222 COVID-19 vaccine. Data came from immunoSEQ multiplex PCR; TCRdb stores just in-frame clones and leaves some out. The table shows approximately 110,000 clones, with more than 80% occurring only once. Here the sequenced sample was peripheral blood, taken 28 days after the second AZD1222 dose. These TCRs come from an adult who received the AZD1222 COVID-19 vaccine.

This chain connects TRBV7-9 to TRBJ2-7, with D unresolved. The CDR3 has 15 amino acids. The V gene's germline CDR1 is SEHNR and CDR2 FQNEAQ (reference sequence). Trimming took off 4 bases at V and 2 bases at J, with 15 bases between the two ends. Here the CDR3 DNA reads TGTGCCAGCAGCTCTAAGTGGGGTGACACCTACGAGCAGTACTTC. Translated, it gives CASSSKWGDTYEQYF.

The chain joins TRBV5-1 to TRBJ2-3; 8 bases align to TRBD2. The J segment lost 4 bases and the V segment lost 3 bases, leaving 10 bases of the junction unmatched. The germline CDR1 and CDR2 sequences are SGHRS and YFSETQ. The CDR3 runs to 16 residues. Here the CDR3 reads CASSSTGTSFSDTQYF. CDR3 in DNA: TGCGCCAGCAGCTCAACCGGGACTAGTTTTTCAGATACGCAGTATTTT.

Written as DNA, the CDR3 is TGTGCCAGCAGCCAAAGGGTGGGGGCTGAAGCTTTCTTT. Translating gives CASSQRVGAEAFF. V is TRBV4-2 and J is TRBJ1-1, with D maybe TRBD1 (5 bases). The CDR3 totals 13 residues. Looked up from germline, CDR1 is LGHNA and CDR2 is YNFKEQ. V lost 2 bases to trimming and J lost 6 bases, with 10 bases between them.

J is TRBJ1-2 and V is TRBV19; weak D call: TRBD1 (5 bases). Per the germline V gene, CDR1 is LNHDA and CDR2 is SQIVND (reference sequence). Deletions cut 4 bases from V and 4 bases from J, with 13 bases between. CDR3 size: 14 residues. The CDR3 region has the DNA TGTGCCAGTAGTACCCCCGGCGGGGGCTATGGCTACACCTTC. It codes for CASSTPGGGYGYTF.

CDR3 coding DNA: TGTGCCAGCAGCTTAGTCGGCGCCAGGGCCCACGAGCAGTACTTC. It is translated as CASSLVGARAHEQYF. This chain connects TRBV7-9 to TRBJ2-7, with a weak D call TRBD1 (5 bases). The V gene lost 1 base and the J gene lost 5 bases, with 15 bases spanning the gap. CDR1 and CDR2 (germline): SEHNR, FQNEAQ (reference sequence). The CDR3 extends over 15 amino acids.

The genes are TRBV7-2 and TRBJ2-1; TRBD2 matches at 10 bases. CDR3 length: 15 residues. Germline lookup yields CDR1 SGHTA and CDR2 FQGNSA. With 2 bases clipped from V and 7 bases from J, the junction kept 5 bases outside the gene matches. DNA of the CDR3: TGTGCCAGCAGCTTATTCCTAGCGGGGGCGAATGAGCAGTTCTTC. As protein: CASSLFLAGANEQFF. Variable domain in full (rest from reference TRBV7-2 and TRBJ2-1): GAGVSQSPSNKVTEKGKDVELRCDPISGHTALYWYRQSLGQGLEFLIYFQGNSAPDKSGLPSDRFSAERTGGSVSTLTIQRTQQEDSAVYLCASSLFLAGANEQFFGPGTRLTVL.

The chain employs TRBV30 and TRBJ2-7; 12 nucleotides match TRBD2. Germline loops: CDR1 GTSNPN, CDR2 SVGIG (reference sequence). The CDR3 contains 15 residues. Unmatched junction bases numbered 9, after V lost 5 bases and J lost 4 bases. CDR3 nucleotide sequence: TGTGCCTGGTTACACCGGACTAGCGGGGCTTACGAGCAGTACTTC. The encoded protein is CAWLHRTSGAYEQYF.

V gene TRBV9 combines with J gene TRBJ2-5, with D uncertain. The CDR3 has 13 residues. V shed 1 base and J shed 4 bases, with 8 bases lying between them. Germline loops: CDR1 SGDLS, CDR2 YYNGEE. CDR3: CASSVIPTETQYF. CDR3 DNA sequence: TGTGCCAGCAGCGTAATTCCCACAGAGACCCAGTACTTC.

The V gene is TRBV7-9, the J gene TRBJ1-2, with D unresolved. From germline, CDR1 is SEHNR and CDR2 FQNEAQ (reference sequence). V was trimmed by 5 bases and J by 11 bases, leaving 15 bases between them. This CDR3 has 12 amino acids. The CDR3, as DNA: TGTGCCAGCAGCCCAGAGGTTGGGCGGTACACCTTC. Encoded protein: CASSPEVGRYTF.

The rearrangement uses TRBV3-1 (or the pseudogene TRBV3-2) and TRBJ1-6; D gene unclear. This CDR3 is built from 16 residues. Germline V gives CDR1 LGHDT, CDR2 YNNKEL (reference sequence). V gave up 1 base and J gave up 0 bases, with 7 bases separating them. The CDR3 DNA reads as TGTGCCAGCAGCCAAGGGGAGAGCTCCTATAATTCACCCCTCCACTTT. This encodes CASSQGESSYNSPLHF.

The V call is TRBV27, the J call TRBJ2-7, with D possibly matching TRBD1 (6 bases). The length of the CDR3 is 15 residues. V lost 8 bases and J 4 bases, leaving 21 bases between the germline ends. Germline V gives CDR1 MNHEY, CDR2 SMNVEV (reference sequence). CDR3 sequence: CASGELGQRIYEQYF. CDR3 bases: TGTGCCAGCGGGGAATTAGGACAGAGAATTTACGAGCAGTACTTC.

The rearrangement links TRBV7-2 to TRBJ2-5, with 7 bases lining up with TRBD2. The ends lost 5 bases at V and 5 bases at J; junction bases unmatched: 17. Germline CDR1 and CDR2: SGHTA and FQGNSA. CDR3 size: 17 residues. The CDR3 DNA is TGTGCCAGCAGCAGCAACTCCGGGACTACCGTCGGGGAGACCCAGTACTTC. This sequence encodes CASSSNSGTTVGETQYF.

This clone was seen just once. The chain employs TRBV19 and TRBJ1-6; the D gene is possibly TRBD1 (5 bases). The CDR3 consists of 14 residues. The V and J ends lost 6 bases and 9 bases respectively, with 15 bases between them. Germline V gene lookup returns CDR1 LNHDA and CDR2 SQIVND (reference sequence). CDR3 sequence: CASRRQGVSSPLHF. The CDR3 DNA reads as TGTGCCAGTAGGAGGCAGGGAGTGAGTTCACCCCTCCACTTT. Full variable domain (remainder filled in from reference TRBV19 and TRBJ1-6): DGGITQSPKYLFRKEGQNVTLSCEQNLNHDAMYWYRQDPGQGLRLIYYSQIVNDFQKGDIAEGYSVSREKKESFPLTVTSAQKNPTAFYLCASRRQGVSSPLHFGNGTRLTVT.

The CDR3 here is CASSPRDRGFSTNEKLFF. CDR3 nucleotide sequence: TGTGCCAGCAGCCCCCGGGACAGGGGATTTTCAACTAATGAAAAACTGTTTTTT. The genes are TRBV7-6 and TRBJ1-4; 10 bases map to TRBD1. The CDR3 is made up of 18 amino acids. V was clipped by 5 bases and J by 0 bases; unmatched bases: 9. CDR1 and CDR2 from the germline V gene are SGHVS and FNYEAQ.

The chain combines TRBV24-1 with TRBJ1-2; 11 nucleotides line up with TRBD1. J lost 7 bases, V lost 3 bases, and 6 bases had no gene match. CDR1 and CDR2 from the germline V gene are KGHDR and SFDVKD. The CDR3 is 15 amino acids. CDR3 loop: CATSDHGQGAGGYTF. CDR3 nucleotides: TGTGCCACCAGTGATCACGGACAGGGGGCGGGTGGCTACACCTTC.

This clone is a singleton in its sample. The V gene is TRBV29-1, the J gene TRBJ2-7, with 11 bases identical to TRBD1. CDR1 SQVTM and CDR2 ANQGSEA come from the germline V gene. Trimming took 7 bases from V and 2 from J; bases not matched to a gene: 1. The CDR3 runs 12 residues. Written as DNA, the CDR3 is TGCAGCGCGGGACAGGGGGCCTACGAGCAGTACTTC. Its translation is CSAGQGAYEQYF.

This clone was detected only once. This sequence joins TRBV28 and TRBJ2-2; maybe TRBD1 (6 bases). Germline CDR1 reads MDHEN; CDR2 reads SYDVKM. V lost 5 bases to trimming and J lost 1 base, with 14 bases between them. This CDR3 is built from 16 residues. CDR3 region: CASSEAVGQNTGELFF. CDR3 DNA: TGTGCCAGCAGTGAAGCCGTGGGACAGAACACCGGGGAGCTGTTTTTT.

The CDR3 spells CASSFRGHPNTEAFF. CDR3 DNA sequence: TGTGCCAGCAGTTTCCGAGGACATCCTAACACTGAAGCTTTCTTT. The chain joins TRBV6-6 to TRBJ1-1; a possible D gene is TRBD1 (5 bases). V was shortened by 4 bases and J by 2 bases, with 14 bases between the two germline ends. The CDR3 runs 15 residues. The germline V gene encodes CDR1 MNHNY and CDR2 SVGAGI (reference sequence).

The chain couples TRBV5-1 to TRBJ1-2, with 7 nucleotides matching TRBD1. V was clipped by 7 bases and J by 7 bases; unmatched bases: 13. The CDR3 runs to 14 residues. The V gene's germline CDR1 is SGHRS and CDR2 YFSETQ. CDR3 region: CASRTEGQVSGYTF. DNA of the CDR3: TGCGCCAGCCGAACGGAAGGACAGGTCAGTGGCTACACCTTC.

The CDR3 nucleotides read TGTGCCACCGGCCCGGGGGCCCCTAATTCACCCCTCCACTTT. Amino acid sequence: CATGPGAPNSPLHF. The V call is TRBV24-1, the J call TRBJ1-6; possibly TRBD1 for D (6 bases). V was clipped by 9 bases and J by 6 bases, with 14 bases between them. The germline V gene encodes CDR1 KGHDR and CDR2 SFDVKD. The CDR3 runs to 14 residues.

J is TRBJ1-2 and V is TRBV28, with 9 bases matching TRBD1. J gave up 5 bases and V 5 bases, and 9 bases lay outside the gene matches. Germline CDR1 is MDHEN and CDR2 is SYDVKM. The CDR3 length is 15 residues. DNA of the CDR3: TGTGCCAGCAGTGTCGTACAGGGGGCTAGATATGGCTACACCTTC. Protein sequence: CASSVVQGARYGYTF.

This clone was recorded a few times. The V and J genes are TRBV2 and TRBJ1-2, with D perhaps matching TRBD1 (5 bases). The CDR3 runs to 16 residues. V was shortened by 7 bases and J by 2 bases, with 20 bases between the two germline ends. The germline gives CDR1 SNHLY, CDR2 FYNNEI. The CDR3 bases are TGTGCCAGCATTGGGCCCCGGGGCGAGTCCAACTATGGCTACACCTTC. This sequence encodes CASIGPRGESNYGYTF.

This chain uses TRBV6-2 or TRBV6-3 with TRBJ1-2, with TRBD1 matching 8 bases. V shed 2 bases and J 4 bases; nucleotides not matched to a gene: 3. The CDR3 length is 14 residues. From germline, CDR1 is MNHEY and CDR2 SVGEGT. Here the CDR3 reads CASSYPGQGYGYTF. The CDR3 DNA follows: TGTGCCAGCAGTTACCCAGGACAGGGCTATGGCTACACCTTC.

The V gene is TRBV2, the J gene TRBJ2-2, with D possibly being TRBD2 (5 bases). Germline values: CDR1 SNHLY, CDR2 FYNNEI. CDR3 length: 15 amino acids. Trimming cost V 7 bases and J 3 bases, with 15 bases left between them. This chain's CDR3 is CASTLASLDTGELFF. The CDR3 bases are TGTGCCAGCACCCTAGCCAGCTTGGACACCGGGGAGCTGTTTTTT.

In its sample, this clone was seen a few times. The chain is built from TRBV6-5 and TRBJ2-7, with no clear D. Germline values: CDR1 MNHEY, CDR2 SVGAGI. The ends were cut back, 2 bases at V and 1 base at J, with 9 bases in the middle. The CDR3 has 14 amino acids. In DNA form, the CDR3 reads TGTGCCAGCAGTTACGCCGATAATTCCTACGAGCAGTACTTC. Translation gives CASSYADNSYEQYF.

V is TRBV4-1 and J is TRBJ2-5; the match to TRBD2 covers 16 bases. This CDR3 has 21 amino acids. The V gene end was trimmed by 0 bases and the J gene end by 2 bases; junction bases not matched to a gene: 12. CDR1 MGHRA and CDR2 YSYEKL come from the germline V gene. CDR3 protein: CASSQESGTSGGAFGQETQYF. CDR3 nucleotides: TGCGCCAGCAGCCAAGAGTCCGGGACTAGCGGGGGGGCCTTTGGGCAAGAGACCCAGTACTTC.

With respect to this clone: Other nucleotide sequences from this sample produce the same CDR3. The V call is TRBV6-2 or TRBV6-3, the J call TRBJ2-3; D is undetermined. The CDR3 has 12 amino acids. Germline CDR1 and CDR2: MNHEY and SVGEGT. Deletions cut 4 bases from V and 3 bases from J, with 5 bases between. The CDR3 DNA sequence: TGTGCCAGCAGTTCCAGTACAGATACGCAGTATTTT. Protein product: CASSSSTDTQYF.

The chain recombines TRBV7-3 with TRBJ2-1; the D call may be TRBD1 or TRBD2 (5 bases each). V lost 5 bases to trimming and J lost 11 bases, with 16 bases between them. Germline CDR1 reads SGHTA; CDR2 reads FQGTGA. This CDR3 is built from 13 residues. The CDR3 nucleotides are TGTGCCAGCAGCCTGGGGACCACCCCTCAGCAGTTCTTC. Its protein product is CASSLGTTPQQFF.

This rearrangement joins TRBV11-3 to TRBJ2-6; 7 bases fit TRBD1. CDR1 is SGHNT, CDR2 YENEEA, per germline. V dropped 5 bases and J dropped 7; count of bases not matched to a gene: 8. CDR3 length: 15 residues. CDR3 sequence: CASSTGTAGANVLTF. The CDR3 DNA reads as TGTGCCAGCAGCACCGGGACAGCCGGAGCCAACGTCCTGACTTTC.